The 8 T cell receptor beta chains given below trace back to one sample, sequenced in a study of T-cell reconstitution after alpha-beta-depleted transplantation in children. Library preparation (for TCRbeta) was performed with unique molecular identifiers. One entry per CDR3 protein results from TCRdb running MiXCR on the PCR reads. The sample has under 250,000 distinct CDR3 sequences, about a sixth seen once. Sequences were derived from PBMCs, mostly from graft donor cells, sampled 360 days after TCRalphabeta/CD19-depleted stem cell transplant. The origin of the receptors is a male patient aged 2 to 10 who had a stem cell transplant for acute lymphoblastic leukemia, so the T cells may come from the graft donor.

This clonotype appeared a few times. The chain links TRBV7-9 to TRBJ2-5; D possibly corresponds to TRBD1 (6 bases). CDR3 size: 14 residues. Trimming stripped 5 bases from V and 0 bases from J, with 10 bases between. In germline, CDR1 is SEHNR, CDR2 FQNEAQ (reference sequence). The CDR3 protein is CASSPGQYQETQYF. As DNA, the CDR3 is TGTGCCAGCAGCCCAGGACAGTACCAAGAGACCCAGTACTTC.

This clonotype has more than one count but fewer than ten. This chain links TRBV2 with TRBJ2-1, with 12 nucleotides matching TRBD2. V shed 8 bases and J 5 bases; nucleotides not matched to a gene: 7. CDR3 length: 15 amino acids. The germline V gene encodes CDR1 SNHLY and CDR2 FYNNEI. The CDR3 region has the DNA TGTGCCAGCCTATGGACTAGCGGGGCTCACAATGAGCAGTTCTTC. It translates to CASLWTSGAHNEQFF.

This clonotype was seen more than once but under ten times. The CDR3 DNA follows: TGTGCCAGCAGCCCCGCAGGGGGTTATTTTACTGAAGCTTTCTTT. Protein product: CASSPAGGYFTEAFF. The chain is built from TRBV11-1 and TRBJ1-1; TRBD1 aligns across 7 bases. The length of the CDR3 is 15 residues. CDR1 is SGHAT and CDR2 is FQDESV in the germline V gene (reference sequence). J was trimmed by 5 bases and V by 5 bases; bases with no gene match: 11.

This clonotype was detected a few times. The rearrangement uses TRBV7-9 and TRBJ2-2, with D perhaps TRBD2 (5 bases). Germline CDR1 is SEHNR and CDR2 is FQNEAQ (reference sequence). The CDR3 length is 13 residues. The V end lost 1 base, the J end lost 7 bases, and 7 bases lay between the germline ends. The CDR3 sequence is CASSLGELGELFF. CDR3 DNA sequence: TGTGCCAGCAGCTTAGGGGAGCTCGGGGAGCTGTTTTTT. The whole variable domain, filled in from reference TRBV7-9 and TRBJ2-2, reads DTGVSQNPRHKITKRGQNVTFRCDPISEHNRLYWYRQTLGQGPEFLTYFQNEAQLEKSRLLSDRFSAERPKGSFSTLEIQRTEQGDSAMYLCASSLGELGELFFGEGSRLTVL.

In this sample, this clonotype turned up a few times. The V gene is TRBV27, the J gene TRBJ2-7, with TRBD1 matching over 12 bases. With 5 bases clipped from V and 4 bases from J, the junction kept 9 bases outside the gene matches. The CDR3 totals 16 residues. The germline V gene has CDR1 MNHEY and CDR2 SMNVEV (reference sequence). The chain's CDR3 is CASSPRSGQGAYEQYF. For the CDR3, the DNA is TGTGCCAGCAGTCCGCGTTCGGGACAGGGGGCTTACGAGCAGTACTTC.

V usage is TRBV27 and J usage is TRBJ2-7, with 7 bases aligning to TRBD1. J gave up 6 bases and V 4 bases, and 9 bases lay outside the gene matches. Germline V gene sequence: CDR1 MNHEY, CDR2 SMNVEV (reference sequence). The CDR3 has 14 amino acids. The CDR3 DNA reads TGTGCCAGCAGTTGGATCGACAGGGCGGCCGAGCAGTACTTC. It encodes CASSWIDRAAEQYF.

This clonotype was observed a handful of times. This chain joins TRBV15 and TRBJ1-2, with TRBD1 as a possible D gene (6 bases). Trimming stripped 1 base from V and 3 bases from J, with 12 bases between. The CDR3 spans 15 residues. Germline loops: CDR1 LNHNV, CDR2 YYDKDF (reference sequence). The CDR3 sequence: CATSRVGHRDYGYTF. CDR3 DNA sequence: TGTGCCACCAGCAGAGTGGGGCACAGGGACTATGGCTACACCTTC.

The chain combines TRBV7-2 with TRBJ2-5, with D possibly matching TRBD2 (5 bases). The CDR3 is made up of 17 amino acids. The ends were cut back, 3 bases at V and 5 bases at J, with 22 bases in the middle. Germline loops: CDR1 SGHTA, CDR2 FQGNSA. The CDR3 nucleotides read TGTGCCAGCAGCTTTCCCCTACTGTGGAGACCGGGGGAGACCCAGTACTTC. The encoded protein is CASSFPLLWRPGETQYF.